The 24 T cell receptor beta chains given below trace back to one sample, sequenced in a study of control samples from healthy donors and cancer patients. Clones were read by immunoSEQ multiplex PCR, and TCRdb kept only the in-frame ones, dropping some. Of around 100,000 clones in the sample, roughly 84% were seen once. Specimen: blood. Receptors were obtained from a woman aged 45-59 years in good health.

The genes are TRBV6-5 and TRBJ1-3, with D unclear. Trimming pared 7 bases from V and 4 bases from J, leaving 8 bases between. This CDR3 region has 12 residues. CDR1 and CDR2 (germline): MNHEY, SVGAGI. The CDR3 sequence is CASTAHGNTIYF. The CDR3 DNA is TGTGCCAGCACCGCCCACGGAAACACCATATATTTT.

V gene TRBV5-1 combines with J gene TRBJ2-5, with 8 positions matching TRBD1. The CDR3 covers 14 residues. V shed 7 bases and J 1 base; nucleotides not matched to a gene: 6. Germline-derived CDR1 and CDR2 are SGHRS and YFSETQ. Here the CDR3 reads CASGSGGSQETQYF. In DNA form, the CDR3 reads TGCGCCAGCGGATCAGGGGGCTCCCAAGAGACCCAGTACTTC.

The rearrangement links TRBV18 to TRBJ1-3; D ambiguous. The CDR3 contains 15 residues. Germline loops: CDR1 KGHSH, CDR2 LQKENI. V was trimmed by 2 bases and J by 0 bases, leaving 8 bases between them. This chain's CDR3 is CASSPAGNSGNTIYF. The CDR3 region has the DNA TGTGCCAGCTCACCAGCAGGCAACTCTGGAAACACCATATATTTT.

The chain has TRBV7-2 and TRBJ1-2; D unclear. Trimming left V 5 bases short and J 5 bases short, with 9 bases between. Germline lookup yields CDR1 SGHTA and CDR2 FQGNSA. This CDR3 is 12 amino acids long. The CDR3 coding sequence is TGTGCCAGCAGCGCGAATACGTATGGCTACACCTTC. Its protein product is CASSANTYGYTF.

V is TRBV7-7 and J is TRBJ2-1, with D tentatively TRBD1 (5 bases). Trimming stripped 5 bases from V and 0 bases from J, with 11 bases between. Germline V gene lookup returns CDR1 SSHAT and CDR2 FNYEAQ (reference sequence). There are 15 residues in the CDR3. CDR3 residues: CASSPTVFSYNEQFF. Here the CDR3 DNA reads TGTGCCAGCAGCCCGACAGTTTTCTCCTACAATGAGCAGTTCTTC.

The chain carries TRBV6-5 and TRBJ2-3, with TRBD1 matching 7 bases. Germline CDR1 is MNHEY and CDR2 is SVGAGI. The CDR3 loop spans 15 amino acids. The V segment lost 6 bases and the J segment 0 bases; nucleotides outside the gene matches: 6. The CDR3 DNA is TGTGCCAGCAGGCAACAGGGGCCTAGCACAGATACGCAGTATTTT. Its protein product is CASRQQGPSTDTQYF.

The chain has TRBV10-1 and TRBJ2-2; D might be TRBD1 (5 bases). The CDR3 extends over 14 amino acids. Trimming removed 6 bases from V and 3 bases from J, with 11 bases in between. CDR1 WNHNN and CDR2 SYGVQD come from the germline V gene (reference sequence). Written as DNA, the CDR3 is TGCGCCAGCAGGCAGGGCGTGGACACCGGGGAGCTGTTTTTT. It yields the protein CASRQGVDTGELFF.

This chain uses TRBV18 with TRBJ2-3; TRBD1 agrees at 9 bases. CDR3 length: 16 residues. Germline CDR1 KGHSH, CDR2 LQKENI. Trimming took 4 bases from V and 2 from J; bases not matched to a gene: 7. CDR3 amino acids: CASSLPTGGLTDTQYF. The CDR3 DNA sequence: TGTGCCAGCTCACTTCCGACAGGGGGACTCACAGATACGCAGTATTTT.

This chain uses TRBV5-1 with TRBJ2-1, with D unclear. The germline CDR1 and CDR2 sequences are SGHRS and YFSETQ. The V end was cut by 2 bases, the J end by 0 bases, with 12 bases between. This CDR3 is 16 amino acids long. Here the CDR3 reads CASSFNPADSYNEQFF. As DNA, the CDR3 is TGCGCCAGCAGCTTTAACCCGGCAGACTCCTACAATGAGCAGTTCTTC.

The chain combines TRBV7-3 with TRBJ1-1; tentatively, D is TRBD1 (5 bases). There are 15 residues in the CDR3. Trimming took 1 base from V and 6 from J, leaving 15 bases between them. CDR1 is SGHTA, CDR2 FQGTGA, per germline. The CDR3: CASSLIPAREAEAFF. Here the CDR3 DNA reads TGTGCCAGCAGCTTAATCCCCGCCAGGGAAGCTGAAGCTTTCTTT.

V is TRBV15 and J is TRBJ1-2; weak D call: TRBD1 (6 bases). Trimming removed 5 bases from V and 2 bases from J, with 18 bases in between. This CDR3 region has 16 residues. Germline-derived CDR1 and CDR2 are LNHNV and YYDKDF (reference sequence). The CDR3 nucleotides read TGTGCCACCAGCTTCGGGCAGGGGTCTTACAACTATGGCTACACCTTC. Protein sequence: CATSFGQGSYNYGYTF. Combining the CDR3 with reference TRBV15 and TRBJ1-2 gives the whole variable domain DAMVIQNPRYQVTQFGKPVTLSCSQTLNHNVMYWYQQKSSQAPKLLFHYYDKDFNNEADTPDNFQSRRPNTSFCFLDIRSPGLGDTAMYLCATSFGQGSYNYGYTFGSGTRLTVV.

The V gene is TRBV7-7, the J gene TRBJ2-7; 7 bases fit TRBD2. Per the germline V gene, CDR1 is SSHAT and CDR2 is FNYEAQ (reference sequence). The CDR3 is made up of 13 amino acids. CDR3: CASSVAGSYEQYV. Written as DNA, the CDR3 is TGTGCCAGCAGCGTAGCGGGCTCCTACGAGCAGTACGTC.

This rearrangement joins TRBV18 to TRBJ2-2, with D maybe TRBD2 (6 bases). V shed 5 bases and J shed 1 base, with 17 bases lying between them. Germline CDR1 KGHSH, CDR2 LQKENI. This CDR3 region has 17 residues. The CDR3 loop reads CASSTLRVGGNTGELFF. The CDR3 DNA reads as TGTGCCAGCTCAACCCTCCGAGTCGGGGGGAACACCGGGGAGCTGTTTTTT.

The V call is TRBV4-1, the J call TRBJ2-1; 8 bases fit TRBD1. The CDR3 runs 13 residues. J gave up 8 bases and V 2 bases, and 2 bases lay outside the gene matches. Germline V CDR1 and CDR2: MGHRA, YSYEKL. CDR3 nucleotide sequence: TGCGCCAGCAGCCAATGGGACAGGTATGAGCAGTTCTTC. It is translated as CASSQWDRYEQFF.

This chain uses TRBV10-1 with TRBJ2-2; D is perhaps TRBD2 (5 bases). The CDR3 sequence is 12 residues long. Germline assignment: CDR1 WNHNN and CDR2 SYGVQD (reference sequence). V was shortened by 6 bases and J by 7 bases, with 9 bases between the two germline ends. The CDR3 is CASRATSGELFF. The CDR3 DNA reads TGCGCCAGCAGGGCCACTAGCGGGGAGCTGTTTTTT.

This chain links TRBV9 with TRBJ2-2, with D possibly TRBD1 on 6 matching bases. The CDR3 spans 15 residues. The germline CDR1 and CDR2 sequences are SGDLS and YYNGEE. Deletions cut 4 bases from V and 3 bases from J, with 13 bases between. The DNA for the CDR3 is TGTGCCAGCAGCACCCGGACAGAGTACACCGGGGAGCTGTTTTTT. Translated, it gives CASSTRTEYTGELFF.

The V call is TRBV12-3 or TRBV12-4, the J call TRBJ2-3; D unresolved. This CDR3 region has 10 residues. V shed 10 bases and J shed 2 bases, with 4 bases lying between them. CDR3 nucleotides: TGTGCCACCACCACAGATACGCAGTATTTT. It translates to CATTTDTQYF.

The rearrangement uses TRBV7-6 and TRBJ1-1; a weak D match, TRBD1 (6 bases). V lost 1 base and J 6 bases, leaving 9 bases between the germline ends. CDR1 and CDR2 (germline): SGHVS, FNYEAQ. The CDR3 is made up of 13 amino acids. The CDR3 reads CASSLEGVSEAFF. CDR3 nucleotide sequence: TGTGCCAGCAGCTTAGAGGGGGTCTCTGAAGCTTTCTTT.

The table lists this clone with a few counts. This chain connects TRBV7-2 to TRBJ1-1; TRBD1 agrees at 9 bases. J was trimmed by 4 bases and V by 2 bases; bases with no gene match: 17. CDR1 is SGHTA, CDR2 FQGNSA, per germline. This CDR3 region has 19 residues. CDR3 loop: CASSLWPLTEDRGSTEAFF. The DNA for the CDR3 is TGTGCCAGCAGCTTATGGCCGCTAACTGAGGACAGGGGATCCACTGAAGCTTTCTTT.

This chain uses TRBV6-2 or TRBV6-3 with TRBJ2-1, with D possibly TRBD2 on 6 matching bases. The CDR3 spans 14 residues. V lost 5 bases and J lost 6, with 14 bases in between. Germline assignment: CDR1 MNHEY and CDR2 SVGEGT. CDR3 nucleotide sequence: TGTGCCAGCAGTCCCTCGTGGGGGGTCAATGAGCAGTTCTTC. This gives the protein CASSPSWGVNEQFF.

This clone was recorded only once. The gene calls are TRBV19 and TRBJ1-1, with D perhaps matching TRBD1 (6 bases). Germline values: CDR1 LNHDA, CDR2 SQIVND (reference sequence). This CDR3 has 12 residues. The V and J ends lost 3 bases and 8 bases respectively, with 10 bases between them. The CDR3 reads CASSMGGWEAFF. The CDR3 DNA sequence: TGTGCCAGTAGTATGGGGGGCTGGGAAGCTTTCTTT.

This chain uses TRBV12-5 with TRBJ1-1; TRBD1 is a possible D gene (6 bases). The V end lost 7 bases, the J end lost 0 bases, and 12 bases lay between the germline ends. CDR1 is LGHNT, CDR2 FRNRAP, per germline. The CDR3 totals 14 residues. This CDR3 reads CASAPQGLNTEAFF. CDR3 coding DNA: TGTGCTAGTGCTCCGCAGGGGCTGAACACTGAAGCTTTCTTT.

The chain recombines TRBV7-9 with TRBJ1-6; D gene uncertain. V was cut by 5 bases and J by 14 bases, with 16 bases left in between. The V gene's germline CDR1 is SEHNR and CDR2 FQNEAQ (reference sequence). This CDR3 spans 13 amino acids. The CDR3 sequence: CASSQAVSSTLHF. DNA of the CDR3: TGTGCCAGCAGCCAAGCAGTGTCTTCGACCCTCCACTTT.

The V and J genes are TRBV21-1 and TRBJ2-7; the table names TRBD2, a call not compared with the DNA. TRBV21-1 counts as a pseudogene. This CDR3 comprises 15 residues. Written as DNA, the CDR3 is TGTGCCAGCAGCAAAGAAAGGACTAGCATTGACGAGCAGTACGTC. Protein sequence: CASSKERTSIDEQYV.